The 26 T cell receptor beta chains in this list originate from one sample, sequenced in a study of blood T cell repertoires in COVID-19. Method: immunoSEQ multiplex PCR; TCRdb's copy keeps in-frame clones and lacks some. Among around 100,000 clones, about 80% were seen once, and the ten largest hold around 8.5%. The material sequenced was peripheral blood. These receptors all come from a woman aged 40 to 55 with acute or convalescent COVID-19.

This chain uses TRBV19 with TRBJ2-3, with D possibly being TRBD2 (6 bases). This CDR3 is built from 13 residues. Trimming removed 6 bases from V and 3 bases from J, with 10 bases in between. Germline V gene sequence: CDR1 LNHDA, CDR2 SQIVND (reference sequence). CDR3 protein: CASRGGRTDTQYF. The CDR3 bases are TGTGCCAGTAGGGGGGGACGGACAGATACGCAGTATTTT.

The chain couples TRBV21-1 to TRBJ2-2; the table's D call of TRBD1 was not tested on the DNA. TRBV21-1 is a listed pseudogene. CDR3 length: 16 residues. The CDR3: CASSPQWDRGTGELFF. The CDR3 coding sequence is TGTGCCAGCAGCCCGCAGTGGGACAGGGGAACCGGGGAGCTGTTTTTT.

The chain combines TRBV3-1 (or the pseudogene TRBV3-2) with TRBJ2-6, with 8 bases lining up with TRBD1. CDR1 is LGHDT, CDR2 YNNKEL, per germline (reference sequence). Trimming took 6 bases from V and 0 from J; bases not matched to a gene: 10. This CDR3 is 18 amino acids long. CDR3 bases: TGTGCCAGCAGTAATACAGGGGGTCCGACCTCTGGGGCCAACGTCCTGACTTTC. Its translation is CASSNTGGPTSGANVLTF.

This clone occurred once. The V gene is TRBV5-1, the J gene TRBJ1-1; D not resolved. V was pared by 6 bases and J by 5 bases, with 20 bases between. Per germline, CDR1 SGHRS and CDR2 YFSETQ. The CDR3 is made up of 15 amino acids. CDR3 coding DNA: TGCGCCAGCACCTTTATCGGGAACGAGGAAACTGAAGCTTTCTTT. It yields the protein CASTFIGNEETEAFF. The full variable domain, its missing parts supplied by reference TRBV5-1 and TRBJ1-1, is KAGVTQTPRYLIKTRGQQVTLSCSPISGHRSVSWYQQTPGQGLQFLFEYFSETQRNKGNFPGRFSGRQFSNSRSEMNVSTLELGDSALYLCASTFIGNEETEAFFGQGTRLTVV.

The chain recombines TRBV6-5 with TRBJ1-1; D may be TRBD1 (6 bases). V lost 0 bases and J lost 0, with 11 bases in between. Germline CDR1 is MNHEY and CDR2 is SVGAGI. The CDR3 has 16 residues. The CDR3 here is CASSYSIYRVNTEAFF. The DNA of the CDR3 is TGTGCCAGCAGTTACTCGATATACAGGGTGAACACTGAAGCTTTCTTT.

The gene calls are TRBV28 and TRBJ1-1; weak D call: TRBD1 (6 bases). The CDR3 spans 15 residues. V was cut by 5 bases and J by 0 bases, with 13 bases left in between. The V gene's germline CDR1 is MDHEN and CDR2 SYDVKM. The CDR3 reads CASSPPTGMNTEAFF. CDR3 coding DNA: TGTGCCAGCAGTCCCCCGACAGGCATGAACACTGAAGCTTTCTTT. The full variable domain, its missing parts supplied by reference TRBV28 and TRBJ1-1, is DVKVTQSSRYLVKRTGEKVFLECVQDMDHENMFWYRQDPGLGLRLIYFSYDVKMKEKGDIPEGYSVSREKKERFSLILESASTNQTSMYLCASSPPTGMNTEAFFGQGTRLTVV.

The chain has TRBV30 and TRBJ2-2; D is possibly TRBD2 (5 bases). This CDR3 contains 14 residues. CDR1 is GTSNPN and CDR2 is SVGIG in the germline V gene (reference sequence). V lost 0 bases and J 6 bases, leaving 11 bases between the germline ends. Here the CDR3 reads CAWSVSLAAGELFF. The CDR3 DNA reads as TGTGCCTGGAGTGTGTCCCTAGCAGCCGGGGAGCTGTTTTTT.

This chain joins TRBV19 and TRBJ2-3; weak D call: TRBD2 (5 bases). CDR3 length: 16 amino acids. Germline V CDR1 and CDR2: LNHDA, SQIVND (reference sequence). The ends were cut back, 6 bases at V and 0 bases at J, with 16 bases in the middle. CDR3 in DNA: TGTGCCAGTAGAACAACTCGAGGAGGCAGCACAGATACGCAGTATTTT. Translating it yields CASRTTRGGSTDTQYF.

The chain combines TRBV6-5 with TRBJ1-5, with D uncertain. The V end was cut by 6 bases, the J end by 5 bases, with 17 bases between. CDR3 length: 15 residues. Germline loops: CDR1 MNHEY, CDR2 SVGAGI. Written as DNA, the CDR3 is TGTGCCAGCAGGGGAAGAGTAGCCGGGGATCAGCCCCAGCATTTT. It yields the protein CASRGRVAGDQPQHF.

There are a few counts of this clone. The V call is TRBV4-3, the J call TRBJ2-7; a possible D gene is TRBD2 (7 bases). V lost 4 bases, J lost 2 bases, and 18 bases lay in between. Germline loops: CDR1 LGHNA, CDR2 YSLEER. This CDR3 comprises 16 residues. The CDR3 spells CASSLKKGGIPYEQYF. The DNA for the CDR3 is TGCGCCAGCAGCCTCAAAAAGGGGGGGATCCCCTACGAGCAGTACTTC.

The chain links TRBV4-3 to TRBJ1-5; TRBD1 matches at 7 bases. V shed 5 bases, J shed 3 bases, and the junction held 7 bases outside the gene matches. The CDR3 extends over 15 amino acids. Germline V lookup: CDR1 LGHNA, CDR2 YSLEER. CDR3 loop: CASSASGTANQPQHF. The DNA of the CDR3 is TGCGCCAGCAGCGCGAGTGGGACAGCCAATCAGCCCCAGCATTTT.

The V gene is TRBV7-2, the J gene TRBJ2-5, with D hard to call. Germline V gene sequence: CDR1 SGHTA, CDR2 FQGNSA. V was trimmed by 2 bases and J by 3 bases, leaving 7 bases between them. This CDR3 is built from 13 residues. In DNA, the CDR3 is TGTGCCAGCAGCTTATCTTCGGAAGAGACCCAGTACTTC. This sequence encodes CASSLSSEETQYF.

V is TRBV9 and J is TRBJ2-1, with 8 bases lining up with TRBD2. The CDR3 runs 17 residues. V gave up 0 bases and J gave up 4 bases; unmatched junction bases: 9. CDR1 and CDR2 from the germline V gene are SGDLS and YYNGEE. The CDR3, as DNA: TGTGCCAGCAGCGTAGCTCCGGCTAGCGGGTCTTACAATGAGCAGTTCTTC. This sequence encodes CASSVAPASGSYNEQFF. Supplemented by reference TRBV9 and TRBJ2-1, the full variable domain reads DSGVTQTPKHLITATGQRVTLRCSPRSGDLSVYWYQQSLDQGLQFLIQYYNGEERAKGNILERFSAQQFPDLHSELNLSSLELGDSALYFCASSVAPASGSYNEQFFGPGTRLTVL.

The chain couples TRBV30 to TRBJ2-3; 8 nucleotides agree with TRBD2. The germline V gene encodes CDR1 GTSNPN and CDR2 SVGIG (reference sequence). The CDR3 length is 15 residues. V gave up 0 bases and J gave up 4 bases; unmatched junction bases: 6. Here the CDR3 reads CAWSVSGGGADTQYF. The CDR3 bases are TGTGCCTGGAGTGTATCCGGGGGGGGCGCAGATACGCAGTATTTT.

This sequence joins TRBV6-5 and TRBJ1-2, with 8 nucleotides matching TRBD1. Germline assignment: CDR1 MNHEY and CDR2 SVGAGI. V lost 6 bases and J lost 5; bases outside the gene matches: 8. The CDR3 spans 14 residues. CDR3 sequence: CASREDRAVYGYTF. CDR3 in DNA: TGTGCCAGCAGGGAGGACAGGGCTGTGTATGGCTACACCTTC.

The chain's CDR3 is CASSQDSDQPQHF. CDR3 sequence (DNA): TGTGCCAGCAGCCAAGATTCCGATCAGCCCCAGCATTTT. The rearrangement joins TRBV3-1 (or the pseudogene TRBV3-2) to TRBJ1-5; D is ambiguous. V lost 0 bases to trimming and J lost 5 bases, with 5 bases between them. From germline, CDR1 is LGHDT and CDR2 YNNKEL (reference sequence). The CDR3 is made up of 13 amino acids.

The chain joins TRBV5-4 to TRBJ1-1; D is perhaps TRBD1 (6 bases). CDR1 and CDR2 from the germline V gene are SGHNT and YYREEE (reference sequence). Trimming took off 4 bases at V and 1 base at J, with 14 bases between the two ends. This CDR3 has 15 residues. The CDR3: CASSPNRVTNTEAFF. CDR3 nucleotide sequence: TGTGCCAGCAGCCCTAACAGGGTTACGAACACTGAAGCTTTCTTT.

The V call is TRBV6-2 or TRBV6-3, the J call TRBJ2-1; 8 nucleotides align to TRBD2. The germline V gene has CDR1 MNHEY and CDR2 SVGEGT. Germline trimming cut 3 bases from V and 9 bases from J; bases unmatched to any gene: 10. The CDR3 loop spans 15 amino acids. The CDR3 sequence is CASSYNSGGLGEQFF. The CDR3 region has the DNA TGTGCCAGCAGTTATAACAGCGGGGGCCTTGGTGAGCAGTTCTTC.

The chain links TRBV5-6 to TRBJ1-1; D is unclear. The CDR3 consists of 15 residues. V was cut by 4 bases and J by 5 bases, with 18 bases left in between. CDR1 and CDR2 from the germline V gene are SGHDT and YYEEEE. Here the CDR3 DNA reads TGTGCCAGCAGCCGCCGTTCGGAGCGCGGTACTGAAGCTTTCTTT. This codes for CASSRRSERGTEAFF.

The chain uses TRBV2 and TRBJ2-2; TRBD2 aligns across 7 bases. The CDR3 is 16 amino acids. J lost 2 bases, V lost 3 bases, and 6 bases had no gene match. The germline V gene has CDR1 SNHLY and CDR2 FYNNEI. Here the CDR3 reads CASSDLGEGNTGELFF. The DNA of the CDR3 is TGTGCCAGCAGTGACCTAGGGGAGGGTAACACCGGGGAGCTGTTTTTT.

This chain uses TRBV5-1 with TRBJ1-1; no clear D. V shed 3 bases and J shed 5 bases, with 17 bases lying between them. The CDR3 has 15 amino acids. The germline V gene has CDR1 SGHRS and CDR2 YFSETQ. The CDR3 coding sequence is TGCGCCAGCAGCTCCGAGGGCCGTACGGGGACTGAAGCTTTCTTT. Translation gives CASSSEGRTGTEAFF.

V is TRBV7-2 and J is TRBJ2-3; TRBD2 matches 11 bases. Germline trimming cut 3 bases from V and 4 bases from J; bases unmatched to any gene: 9. This CDR3 comprises 17 residues. Germline V gene data show CDR1 as SGHTA and CDR2 as FQGNSA. The CDR3 nucleotides read TGTGCCAGCAGCTTCCCATGGGGTAGCGGGGGGGCAGATACGCAGTATTTT. Amino acid sequence: CASSFPWGSGGADTQYF.

This chain uses TRBV7-8 with TRBJ2-5; 10 bases fit TRBD1. Germline loops: CDR1 SGHVS, CDR2 FQNEAQ. The CDR3 has 17 residues. Germline trimming cut 7 bases from V and 7 bases from J; bases unmatched to any gene: 18. The CDR3 DNA reads as TGTGCCAGCACGCCGCCAGACAGGGGGCGCGGGGGAGGGACCCAGTACTTC. Its protein is CASTPPDRGRGGGTQYF.

The rearrangement joins TRBV29-1 to TRBJ1-1; no reliable D call. Between the trimmed V and J ends, which lost 3 bases and 6 bases, there was a span of 5 bases. Germline CDR1 SQVTM, CDR2 ANQGSEA. The CDR3 has 10 residues. The CDR3 DNA reads TGCAGCGTTGAGAGGGCTGAAGCTTTCTTT. Translation: CSVERAEAFF.

The chain joins TRBV11-2 to TRBJ1-4, with 9 bases identical to TRBD1. Germline V gene data show CDR1 as SGHAT and CDR2 as FQNNGV. The CDR3 contains 16 residues. V shed 1 base and J 8 bases; nucleotides not matched to a gene: 8. This CDR3 reads CASSLGTGDVWEKLFF. The DNA for the CDR3 is TGTGCCAGCAGCTTAGGGACAGGGGACGTATGGGAAAAACTGTTTTTT.

The V and J genes are TRBV7-8 and TRBJ1-5; 7 nucleotides align to TRBD1. The V segment lost 5 bases and the J segment 5 bases; nucleotides outside the gene matches: 9. Germline V lookup: CDR1 SGHVS, CDR2 FQNEAQ. The length of the CDR3 is 15 residues. This CDR3 is CASSADRNGDQPQHF. The CDR3 region has the DNA TGTGCCAGCAGCGCGGACAGGAATGGGGATCAGCCCCAGCATTTT.